Following are 15 T cell receptor beta chains from one sample sequenced in a study of Ad26.COV2.S vaccination and SARS-CoV-2 variants (dated by TCRdb to the early 2020s). The library came from the immunoSEQ multiplex PCR assay. Entries here come from immuneACCESS through TCRdb and include only in-frame sequences with V and J called. Some clones fail to appear in such tables; in the studies checked, an unresolved V gene covers under half of the shortfall, and the cause of the remainder is unknown. The sample table shows more than 300,000 clones, and over 80% are seen once. 2% to 2.5% of the sample lies in the top ten. The sample's treatment or condition, from its label and the paper: about 20 received Ad26.COV2.S at low or high dose, single or two shots; 5 received placebo; per-sample allocation not given. For vaccine and placebo recipients, the sequenced repertoires came from samples collected on day 63 after the first injection.

This specimen was peripheral blood, taken in a trial of Ad26.COV2.S vaccine versus placebo. These receptors were obtained from a person aged 18-65 years who received the Ad26.COV2.S COVID-19 vaccine or a placebo.

The V gene is TRBV4-1, the J gene TRBJ1-5; tentatively, D is TRBD1 (5 bases). With 4 bases removed from V and 7 bases from J, the gap between germline ends came to 14 bases. This CDR3 is 14 amino acids long. The germline gives CDR1 MGHRA, CDR2 YSYEKL. CDR3 DNA: TGCGCCAGCAGCCCTTCCGGGGGAGTGCAGCCCCAGCATTTT. Amino acid sequence: CASSPSGGVQPQHF.

The J gene is TRBJ2-7, the V gene TRBV6-2 or TRBV6-3; D is undetermined. CDR1 is MNHEY and CDR2 is SVGEGT in the germline V gene. Trimming removed 4 bases from V and 4 bases from J, with 11 bases in between. This CDR3 has 13 amino acids. In DNA form, the CDR3 reads TGTGCCAGCAGTTGGAGACACTCATACGAGCAGTACTTC. Translation: CASSWRHSYEQYF.

The genes are TRBV28 and TRBJ2-3; a weak D match, TRBD2 (7 bases). This CDR3 contains 18 residues. Germline values: CDR1 MDHEN, CDR2 SYDVKM. V shed 2 bases and J shed 2 bases, with 20 bases lying between them. The CDR3 region has the DNA TGTGCCAGCAGTTTACGGGCCTCGGGGGGCGTGGCCACAGATACGCAGTATTTT. The encoded protein is CASSLRASGGVATDTQYF.

V is TRBV11-2 and J is TRBJ2-3; no reliable D call. Trimming took off 0 bases at V and 5 bases at J, with 12 bases between the two ends. The germline V gene encodes CDR1 SGHAT and CDR2 FQNNGV. This CDR3 comprises 15 residues. For the CDR3, the DNA is TGTGCCAGCAGCTTAGATTCTAGGTTGGGAGATACGCAGTATTTT. Amino acids: CASSLDSRLGDTQYF.

This clone came up a few times. V gene TRBV7-8 combines with J gene TRBJ1-2; unclear D gene. The CDR3 runs to 15 residues. The germline V and J ends were trimmed by 5 bases and 4 bases, with 17 bases remaining between them. From germline, CDR1 is SGHVS and CDR2 FQNEAQ. The CDR3 DNA reads TGTGCCAGCAGCCCTCAACGGGTGCCAGCCTATGGCTACACCTTC. This translates into CASSPQRVPAYGYTF.

The chain recombines TRBV5-1 with TRBJ1-1; D may be TRBD1 (6 bases). The CDR3 sequence is 14 residues long. The V gene's germline CDR1 is SGHRS and CDR2 YFSETQ. Between the trimmed V and J ends, which lost 0 bases and 11 bases, there was a span of 17 bases. The DNA of the CDR3 is TGCGCCAGCAGCTTGGAAGGTTCGGACAGAGCCGCTTTCTTT. It specifies CASSLEGSDRAAFF.

The rearrangement joins TRBV11-3 to TRBJ1-1, with D unresolved. The V end lost 4 bases, the J end lost 11 bases, and 14 bases lay between the germline ends. The length of the CDR3 is 12 residues. CDR1 and CDR2 (germline): SGHNT, YENEEA. The CDR3 region has the DNA TGTGCCAGCAGCTCCCGTAGCACGGGGGCTTTCTTT. It is translated as CASSSRSTGAFF.

This clone has a single count. The chain uses TRBV9 and TRBJ2-3; tentative D call: TRBD2 (5 bases). CDR1 and CDR2 from the germline V gene are SGDLS and YYNGEE. This CDR3 contains 15 residues. The V gene lost 3 bases and the J gene lost 3 bases, with 14 bases spanning the gap. CDR3 DNA: TGTGCCAGCAGCGGCCCAACGGGGTGGACAGATACGCAGTATTTT. As protein: CASSGPTGWTDTQYF.

V is TRBV25-1 and J is TRBJ1-2; 10 bases are shared with TRBD1. The CDR3 sequence is 15 residues long. J lost 4 bases, V lost 5 bases, and 7 bases had no gene match. From germline, CDR1 is MGHDK and CDR2 SYGVNS. CDR3 in amino acids: CASSQGQGSIYGYTF. For the CDR3, the DNA is TGTGCCAGCAGTCAGGGACAGGGGTCGATCTATGGCTACACCTTC.

The J gene is TRBJ2-1, the V gene TRBV5-1; 10 bases agree with TRBD1. Germline values: CDR1 SGHRS, CDR2 YFSETQ. Germline trimming cut 7 bases from V and 9 bases from J; bases unmatched to any gene: 10. The CDR3 sequence is 14 residues long. The CDR3 DNA reads as TGCGCCAGCTTTGGACAGGGGGAAGTTGGTGAGCAGTTCTTC. Amino acids: CASFGQGEVGEQFF.

V is TRBV2 and J is TRBJ2-2, with 8 bases that match TRBD1. J lost 4 bases, V lost 6 bases, and 10 bases had no gene match. Germline loops: CDR1 SNHLY, CDR2 FYNNEI. There are 16 residues in the CDR3. CDR3 residues: CASRHEDRVFTGELFF. In DNA, the CDR3 is TGTGCCAGCAGACACGAGGACAGGGTGTTCACCGGGGAGCTGTTTTTT.

The chain recombines TRBV6-5 with TRBJ1-1, with D perhaps matching TRBD1 (6 bases). Germline CDR1 MNHEY, CDR2 SVGAGI. V lost 6 bases and J lost 2, with 16 bases in between. This CDR3 region has 15 residues. As DNA, the CDR3 is TGTGCCAGCAGCCCAGCCCCACAGGGAAACACTGAAGCTTTCTTT. Its protein is CASSPAPQGNTEAFF.

This rearrangement joins TRBV21-1 to TRBJ2-3; the table names TRBD2, a call not compared with the DNA. TRBV21-1 is listed as a pseudogene. The CDR3 consists of 15 residues. The CDR3 sequence is CASSKEMTSTDTQYF. CDR3 bases: TGTGCCAGCAGCAAAGAGATGACTAGCACAGATACGCAGTATTTT.

The chain is built from TRBV3-1 (or the pseudogene TRBV3-2) and TRBJ1-2, with 10 bases that match TRBD1. In germline, CDR1 is LGHDT, CDR2 YNNKEL (reference sequence). Trimming removed 0 bases from V and 6 bases from J; junction bases left unmatched: 10. The CDR3 runs to 17 residues. The CDR3 protein is CASSQDSVGQGVHGYTF. The CDR3 DNA follows: TGTGCCAGCAGCCAAGATTCGGTTGGACAGGGGGTCCATGGCTACACCTTC.

The chain has TRBV7-9 and TRBJ1-5, with D unresolved. Trimming removed 0 bases at V and 2 bases at J, with 8 bases between. CDR1 is SEHNR and CDR2 is FQNEAQ in the germline V gene (reference sequence). CDR3 length: 15 amino acids. CDR3 residues: CASSLAGRGNQPQHF. The DNA for the CDR3 is TGTGCCAGCAGCTTAGCGGGCAGAGGCAATCAGCCCCAGCATTTT.